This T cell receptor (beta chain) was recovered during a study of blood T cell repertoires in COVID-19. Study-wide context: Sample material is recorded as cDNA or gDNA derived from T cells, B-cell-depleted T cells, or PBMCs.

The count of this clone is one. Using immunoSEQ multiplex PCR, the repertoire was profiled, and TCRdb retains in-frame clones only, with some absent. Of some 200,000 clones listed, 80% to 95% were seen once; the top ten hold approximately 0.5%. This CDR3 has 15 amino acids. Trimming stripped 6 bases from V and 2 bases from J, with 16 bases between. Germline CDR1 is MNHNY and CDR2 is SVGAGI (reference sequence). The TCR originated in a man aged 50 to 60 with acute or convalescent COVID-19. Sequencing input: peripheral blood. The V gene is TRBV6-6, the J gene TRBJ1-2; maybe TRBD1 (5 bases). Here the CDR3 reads CASSPQGGLNYGYTF. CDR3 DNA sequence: TGTGCCAGCAGCCCCCAGGGAGGGCTGAACTATGGCTACACCTTC.